These 30 T cell receptor beta chains came from one sample sequenced in a study of shared clonotypes between healthy human individuals. TCRdb's table, derived via immunoSEQ multiplex PCR, lists solely in-frame clones and lacks some. In the table there are roughly 2,000,000 clones, 85% to 95% of which are singletons. It was CD45RO-negative cells, positively selected for CCR7, that made up naive CD8 cells, with terminally differentiated effector memory CD45RA+ cells excluded. The sequencing sample was made of naive CD8+ T cells sorted from blood. The receptors were gathered from a man aged 18 to 30 in good health.

This clone was counted once. This chain links TRBV27 with TRBJ2-7; D is possibly TRBD2 (5 bases). CDR3 length: 15 residues. Deletions cut 3 bases from V and 2 bases from J, with 14 bases between. Germline CDR1 is MNHEY and CDR2 is SMNVEV (reference sequence). The CDR3 DNA sequence: TGTGCCAGCAGTTTCGTCCCAGTCGGGGCCTACGAGCAGTACTTC. Protein product: CASSFVPVGAYEQYF.

V gene TRBV4-1 combines with J gene TRBJ2-5; D is possibly TRBD1 (5 bases). This CDR3 comprises 15 residues. V gave up 0 bases and J gave up 1 base, with 9 bases separating them. CDR1 is MGHRA, CDR2 YSYEKL, per germline. CDR3 nucleotide sequence: TGCGCCAGCAGCCAAGAACAGGACGCCCAAGAGACCCAGTACTTC. Encoded protein: CASSQEQDAQETQYF.

DNA for the CDR3: TGTGCCAGCAGTTTAATGCAGGGGCAATATGGCTACACCTTC. It codes for CASSLMQGQYGYTF. This rearrangement joins TRBV28 to TRBJ1-2; possible D gene TRBD1, 6 bases. CDR1 is MDHEN and CDR2 is SYDVKM in the germline V gene. Trimming removed 2 bases from V and 5 bases from J, with 12 bases in between. The CDR3 runs 14 residues.

This chain uses TRBV7-3 with TRBJ2-1; the D gene could be TRBD1 or TRBD2 (6 bases each). Trimming stripped 2 bases from V and 8 bases from J, with 10 bases between. Germline V gene sequence: CDR1 SGHTA, CDR2 FQGTGA. The CDR3 length is 13 residues. The CDR3: CASSLWGADEQFF. The DNA for the CDR3 is TGTGCCAGCAGCTTATGGGGGGCCGATGAGCAGTTCTTC.

Notes on this clone: The sample holds other DNA sequences that translate to the same CDR3. The V and J genes are TRBV7-2 and TRBJ2-7; TRBD2 is a possible D gene (6 bases). CDR1 and CDR2 (germline): SGHTA, FQGNSA. This CDR3 is built from 15 residues. V was clipped by 1 base and J by 2 bases, with 12 bases between them. DNA for the CDR3: TGTGCCAGCAGCTTAGATTCGACGGGAGCCTACGAGCAGTACTTC. It translates to CASSLDSTGAYEQYF.

The chain combines TRBV5-1 with TRBJ1-1; the D gene is possibly TRBD1 (5 bases). CDR1 SGHRS and CDR2 YFSETQ come from the germline V gene. The V end was cut by 0 bases, the J end by 6 bases, with 12 bases between. The CDR3 has 14 residues. This CDR3 reads CASSLEGIGPEAFF. Here the CDR3 DNA reads TGCGCCAGCAGCTTGGAGGGGATCGGGCCTGAAGCTTTCTTT.

The J gene is TRBJ1-2, the V gene TRBV28, with D possibly matching TRBD1 (6 bases). The CDR3 contains 13 residues. The V and J ends lost 6 bases and 9 bases respectively, with 17 bases between them. CDR1 is MDHEN, CDR2 SYDVKM, per germline. The CDR3 DNA follows: TGTGCCAGCAGACCTACAGGGAAGTTGCGCTACACCTTC. It specifies CASRPTGKLRYTF.

This chain joins TRBV29-1 and TRBJ1-4; D not resolved. V dropped 0 bases and J dropped 8 bases, with 13 bases sitting between them. CDR3 length: 14 residues. The V gene's germline CDR1 is SQVTM and CDR2 ANQGSEA. CDR3: CSVEDGLTGEKLFF. In DNA, the CDR3 is TGCAGCGTTGAAGACGGGCTGACGGGGGAAAAACTGTTTTTT.

J is TRBJ1-4 and V is TRBV27, with D perhaps matching TRBD1 (6 bases). The CDR3 runs 16 residues. Germline lookup yields CDR1 MNHEY and CDR2 SMNVEV (reference sequence). With 4 bases removed from V and 3 bases from J, the gap between germline ends came to 15 bases. The chain's CDR3 is CASSSLGGGSNEKLFF. The CDR3, as DNA: TGTGCCAGCAGTTCCCTCGGAGGGGGTTCTAATGAAAAACTGTTTTTT.

The V call is TRBV30, the J call TRBJ2-3; D gene uncertain. From germline, CDR1 is GTSNPN and CDR2 SVGIG (reference sequence). With 1 base removed from V and 7 bases from J, the gap between germline ends came to 9 bases. The CDR3 runs to 12 residues. CDR3 nucleotides: TGTGCCTGGAGTGCCGCTCTTAATACGCAGTATTTT. This encodes CAWSAALNTQYF.

The V and J genes are TRBV27 and TRBJ1-5; D call uncertain. CDR1 and CDR2 from the germline V gene are MNHEY and SMNVEV (reference sequence). The V end lost 4 bases, the J end lost 7 bases, and 14 bases lay between the germline ends. The CDR3 runs to 14 residues. The CDR3: CASSWGGGGQPQHF. Written as DNA, the CDR3 is TGTGCCAGCAGTTGGGGTGGAGGAGGACAGCCCCAGCATTTT.

The CDR3 region is CASTLTPSGSSEQYF. CDR3 DNA: TGTGCCAGTACTTTAACCCCTAGCGGGAGTTCCGAGCAGTACTTC. The rearrangement uses TRBV27 and TRBJ2-7, with TRBD2 matching 10 bases. The V segment lost 9 bases and the J segment 6 bases; nucleotides outside the gene matches: 14. This CDR3 is built from 15 residues. The germline CDR1 and CDR2 sequences are MNHEY and SMNVEV (reference sequence).

This sequence joins TRBV4-1 and TRBJ2-7; D tentatively fits TRBD1 or TRBD2 (5 bases each). The germline V gene encodes CDR1 MGHRA and CDR2 YSYEKL. This CDR3 is 14 amino acids long. Trimming removed 4 bases at V and 4 bases at J, with 14 bases between. DNA for the CDR3: TGCGCCAGCAGCCCGAGGGGTGAAGGATACGAGCAGTACTTC. It is translated as CASSPRGEGYEQYF.

This chain uses TRBV29-1 with TRBJ2-3; D may correspond to TRBD1 or TRBD2 (6 bases each). The germline V gene has CDR1 SQVTM and CDR2 ANQGSEA. Trimming cost V 3 bases and J 5 bases, with 15 bases left between them. CDR3 length: 14 residues. The CDR3, as DNA: TGCAGCGTTGATACCGGGGGCCAGGGAGATACGCAGTATTTT. As protein: CSVDTGGQGDTQYF.

V and J are TRBV9 and TRBJ2-7; perhaps TRBD1 as D (5 bases). CDR1 and CDR2 from the germline V gene are SGDLS and YYNGEE. V dropped 0 bases and J dropped 0 bases, with 13 bases sitting between them. The CDR3 covers 16 residues. CDR3 in DNA: TGTGCCAGCAGCGTAGCTGACAGACCTAGCTCCTACGAGCAGTACTTC. Translated: CASSVADRPSSYEQYF.

In regard to this clone: The identical CDR3 is also encoded by other nucleotide sequences in the sample. This chain uses TRBV27 with TRBJ2-3, with D hard to call. The CDR3 is 13 amino acids. Trimming took off 6 bases at V and 2 bases at J, with 9 bases between the two ends. Germline CDR1 MNHEY, CDR2 SMNVEV (reference sequence). This CDR3 reads CASSLLNTDTQYF. The CDR3 DNA follows: TGTGCCAGCAGCTTGTTAAACACAGATACGCAGTATTTT.

V usage is TRBV2 and J usage is TRBJ2-1; D remains unclear. The CDR3 consists of 10 residues. Germline V gene lookup returns CDR1 SNHLY and CDR2 FYNNEI. V was shortened by 8 bases and J by 7 bases, with 6 bases between the two germline ends. CDR3 amino acids: CASQTNEQFF. Here the CDR3 DNA reads TGTGCCAGCCAAACTAATGAGCAGTTCTTC.

CDR3 bases: TGTGCCAGCAGCTTAGGGACTAGCGGACACACAGATACGCAGTATTTT. Translating gives CASSLGTSGHTDTQYF. The chain recombines TRBV5-6 with TRBJ2-3; 11 bases match TRBD2. J gave up 2 bases and V 2 bases, and 4 bases lay outside the gene matches. The CDR3 extends over 16 amino acids. Germline V lookup: CDR1 SGHDT, CDR2 YYEEEE.

This chain uses TRBV30 with TRBJ1-3; weak D call: TRBD1 (5 bases). The V gene's germline CDR1 is GTSNPN and CDR2 SVGIG (reference sequence). This CDR3 has 14 residues. V lost 2 bases and J lost 3, with 11 bases in between. As DNA, the CDR3 is TGTGCCTGGAGTCAGCAGGGATATGGAAACACCATATATTTT. Amino acid sequence: CAWSQQGYGNTIYF.

This clone has only one observation. This rearrangement joins TRBV5-6 to TRBJ1-2, with D perhaps matching TRBD1 (5 bases). This CDR3 region has 14 residues. Germline loops: CDR1 SGHDT, CDR2 YYEEEE. V gave up 0 bases and J gave up 6 bases, with 12 bases separating them. CDR3: CASSLAGAAHGYTF. CDR3 bases: TGTGCCAGCAGCTTGGCCGGGGCAGCTCATGGCTACACCTTC.

Remarks on this clone: Other nucleotide sequences in the sample specify the same CDR3. The chain combines TRBV14 with TRBJ2-7; D call uncertain. Germline CDR1 SGHDN, CDR2 FVKESK. Trimming removed 1 base at V and 4 bases at J, with 5 bases between. This CDR3 has 12 amino acids. CDR3 in amino acids: CASSQVGYEQYF. The CDR3 DNA sequence: TGTGCCAGCAGCCAAGTGGGGTACGAGCAGTACTTC. Drawing the rest from reference TRBV14 and TRBJ2-7, the complete variable domain is EAGVTQFPSHSVIEKGQTVTLRCDPISGHDNLYWYRRVMGKEIKFLLHFVKESKQDESGMPNNRFLAERTGGTYSTLKVQPAELEDSGVYFCASSQVGYEQYFGPGTRLTVT.

For this clone: The same CDR3 also results from other DNA sequences found in this sample. The chain has TRBV19 and TRBJ1-1; TRBD1 is a possible D gene (6 bases). Germline lookup yields CDR1 LNHDA and CDR2 SQIVND (reference sequence). Trimming shortened V by 3 bases and J by 4 bases, and 9 bases separated the two germline ends. This CDR3 is 13 amino acids long. The DNA for the CDR3 is TGTGCCAGTAGTATTCAGGGGTCCACTGAAGCTTTCTTT. It translates to CASSIQGSTEAFF.

This chain joins TRBV6-5 and TRBJ1-1, with D possibly TRBD1 on 5 matching bases. The V gene's germline CDR1 is MNHEY and CDR2 SVGAGI. This CDR3 contains 13 residues. The ends were cut back, 5 bases at V and 5 bases at J, with 12 bases in the middle. The CDR3 reads CASSGSGGTEAFF. For the CDR3, the DNA is TGTGCCAGCAGTGGGTCGGGGGGTACTGAAGCTTTCTTT.

The CDR3 DNA follows: TGTGCCAGCAGCTTGTACGGCCTGAACACCGGGGAGCTGTTTTTT. This translates into CASSLYGLNTGELFF. The chain carries TRBV5-4 and TRBJ2-2; no definite D call. The CDR3 has 15 residues. Trimming left V 1 base short and J 1 base short, with 8 bases between. Per germline, CDR1 SGHNT and CDR2 YYREEE (reference sequence).

A single count supports this clone. V is TRBV6-6 and J is TRBJ1-5; TRBD1 might be the D (5 bases). Germline V gene data show CDR1 as MNHNY and CDR2 as SVGAGI (reference sequence). The CDR3 loop spans 16 amino acids. V lost 0 bases and J lost 2, with 11 bases in between. CDR3 sequence: CASSYSGGWGNQPQHF. The CDR3 DNA sequence: TGTGCCAGCAGTTACTCGGGGGGGTGGGGCAATCAGCCCCAGCATTTT.

The chain combines TRBV7-9 with TRBJ2-7, with D maybe TRBD1 (5 bases). Trimming shortened V by 5 bases and J by 7 bases, and 18 bases separated the two germline ends. Per germline, CDR1 SEHNR and CDR2 FQNEAQ (reference sequence). The CDR3 has 14 amino acids. In DNA, the CDR3 is TGTGCCAGCAGCCCCCCAAGAGGACACACAGAGCAGTACTTC. Translating gives CASSPPRGHTEQYF.

The chain recombines TRBV7-6 with TRBJ2-7; TRBD1 aligns across 9 bases. After removal of 1 base from V and 4 bases from J, the junction contained 2 bases not matched to a gene. Germline values: CDR1 SGHVS, CDR2 FNYEAQ. The CDR3 runs 14 residues. The CDR3 DNA follows: TGTGCCAGCAGCTTAGAGGGACAGGGTTACGAGCAGTACTTC. This codes for CASSLEGQGYEQYF.

As to this clone: The sample carries other DNA sequences with the same CDR3. The chain carries TRBV28 and TRBJ1-6; no clear D gene. V lost 2 bases to trimming and J lost 10 bases, with 6 bases between them. Germline V lookup: CDR1 MDHEN, CDR2 SYDVKM. The CDR3 length is 12 residues. This CDR3 is CASSLPGSPLHF. For the CDR3, the DNA is TGTGCCAGCAGTTTACCGGGCTCACCCCTCCACTTT.

The V call is TRBV9, the J call TRBJ2-3, with TRBD2 matching over 8 bases. Germline V gene lookup returns CDR1 SGDLS and CDR2 YYNGEE. The CDR3 is made up of 18 amino acids. J was trimmed by 0 bases and V by 3 bases; bases with no gene match: 12. CDR3 sequence: CASSAWATSGGSTDTQYF. The CDR3 DNA is TGTGCCAGCAGCGCCTGGGCCACTAGCGGAGGGAGCACAGATACGCAGTATTTT.

The chain carries TRBV27 and TRBJ2-3; TRBD2 aligns across 13 bases. CDR1 MNHEY and CDR2 SMNVEV come from the germline V gene (reference sequence). Trimming cost V 4 bases and J 1 base; bases outside gene matches: 5. CDR3 length: 17 residues. The CDR3 DNA reads as TGTGCCAGCAGTTATCTCGGGACTAGCGGGGGCACAGATACGCAGTATTTT. It specifies CASSYLGTSGGTDTQYF.